These 22 T cell receptor beta chains share one sample of origin, sequenced in a study of T cell responses to AZD1222 COVID-19 vaccine. Clones were read by immunoSEQ multiplex PCR, and TCRdb kept only the in-frame ones, dropping some. The data show about 130,000 clones, approximately 91% seen once. Source: peripheral blood, taken 28 days after the second AZD1222 dose. The receptors come from an adult who received the AZD1222 COVID-19 vaccine.

This clone was seen a single time. The chain has TRBV3-1 (or the pseudogene TRBV3-2) and TRBJ2-1; D is ambiguous. The CDR3 is made up of 15 amino acids. Germline lookup yields CDR1 LGHDT and CDR2 YNNKEL (reference sequence). The V end lost 0 bases, the J end lost 15 bases, and 21 bases lay between the germline ends. CDR3 sequence reads: CASSQDPGVKSAAFF. CDR3 bases: TGTGCCAGCAGCCAAGATCCAGGCGTAAAGAGCGCAGCGTTCTTC.

The J gene is TRBJ2-6, the V gene TRBV27; 10 bases agree with TRBD1. The CDR3 spans 19 residues. V was clipped by 2 bases and J by 4 bases; unmatched bases: 11. The germline gives CDR1 MNHEY, CDR2 SMNVEV (reference sequence). In DNA form, the CDR3 reads TGTGCCAGCAGTTTAAGGGCCGGGACAGGGGCGCCAGGGGCCAACGTCCTGACTTTC. It is translated as CASSLRAGTGAPGANVLTF.

The chain employs TRBV5-1 and TRBJ2-2; tentative D call: TRBD2 (7 bases). This CDR3 region has 16 residues. CDR1 and CDR2 (germline): SGHRS, YFSETQ. Trimming removed 6 bases at V and 5 bases at J, with 20 bases between. CDR3 residues: CASTRWGGAGTGELFF. The CDR3 DNA reads as TGCGCCAGCACCCGGTGGGGGGGCGCGGGGACCGGGGAGCTGTTTTTT.

J is TRBJ1-2 and V is TRBV5-4, with no clear D. The germline V gene has CDR1 SGHNT and CDR2 YYREEE (reference sequence). The CDR3 totals 15 residues. V was trimmed by 4 bases and J by 0 bases, leaving 13 bases between them. CDR3 DNA: TGTGCCAGCAGCCGTAAAGATTTATCTAACTATGGCTACACCTTC. Amino acids: CASSRKDLSNYGYTF.

The chain has TRBV7-2 and TRBJ2-3, with a weak D call TRBD1 (6 bases). The germline gives CDR1 SGHTA, CDR2 FQGNSA. V gave up 1 base and J gave up 5 bases, with 7 bases separating them. The CDR3 length is 13 residues. The CDR3 bases are TGTGCCAGCAGCTTAGAACAGGGAGATACGCAGTATTTT. Its translation is CASSLEQGDTQYF.

The V and J genes are TRBV7-3 and TRBJ2-6; D perhaps matches TRBD1 (5 bases). The CDR3 is made up of 16 amino acids. Trimming shortened V by 3 bases and J by 0 bases, and 9 bases separated the two germline ends. Germline V lookup: CDR1 SGHTA, CDR2 FQGTGA. The CDR3 loop reads CASSFRQNSGANVLTF. As DNA, the CDR3 is TGTGCCAGCAGCTTCCGACAGAACTCTGGGGCCAACGTCCTGACTTTC.

CDR3 nucleotides: TGTGCCAGCAGTGATTTGGGGAATCAGCCCCAGCATTTT. It is translated as CASSDLGNQPQHF. The J gene is TRBJ1-5, the V gene TRBV2; no definite D call. Between the trimmed V and J ends, which lost 3 bases and 4 bases, there was a span of 7 bases. Germline values: CDR1 SNHLY, CDR2 FYNNEI. This CDR3 region has 13 residues.

Of note for this clone: The same CDR3 also results from other DNA sequences found in this sample. V gene TRBV9 combines with J gene TRBJ2-3, with no clear D. V dropped 0 bases and J dropped 4 bases, with 6 bases sitting between them. The CDR3 is 13 amino acids. The V gene's germline CDR1 is SGDLS and CDR2 YYNGEE. CDR3: CASSVGSPDTQYF. DNA for the CDR3: TGTGCCAGCAGCGTAGGTAGCCCAGATACGCAGTATTTT.

This clone was observed a few times. V usage is TRBV12-2 and J usage is TRBJ2-3; whether TRBD1, the table's D call, matches the DNA was not checked. TRBV12-2 constitutes a pseudogene. This CDR3 has 14 residues. CDR3 sequence: CASRLRQGTDTQYF. The CDR3 bases are TGTGCAAGTCGCTTAAGGCAGGGTACAGATACGCAGTATTTT.

The sample holds one count of this clone. CDR3 amino acids: CASSLSAGSSYNEQFF. In DNA, the CDR3 is TGTGCCAGCAGCTTATCCGCAGGGAGCTCCTACAATGAGCAGTTCTTC. V gene TRBV11-3 combines with J gene TRBJ2-1; D could derive from TRBD1 or TRBD2 (5 bases each). V shed 2 bases and J shed 0 bases, with 11 bases lying between them. Germline V lookup: CDR1 SGHNT, CDR2 YENEEA. The CDR3 consists of 16 residues.

CDR3 DNA: TGTGCCAGCAGCTGGGAAGGAGGGATTCTCGAGACCCAGTACTTC. Protein: CASSWEGGILETQYF. The chain combines TRBV5-6 with TRBJ2-5; a possible D gene is TRBD2 (6 bases). Germline CDR1 reads SGHDT; CDR2 reads YYEEEE. Trimming left V 3 bases short and J 5 bases short, with 17 bases between. The CDR3 extends over 15 amino acids. Combining the CDR3 with reference TRBV5-6 and TRBJ2-5 gives the whole variable domain DAGVTQSPTHLIKTRGQQVTLRCSPKSGHDTVSWYQQALGQGPQFIFQYYEEEERQRGNFPDRFSGHQFPNYSSELNVNALLLGDSALYLCASSWEGGILETQYFGPGTRLLVL.

The V call is TRBV18, the J call TRBJ1-2; tentative D call: TRBD1 (5 bases). Trimming left V 3 bases short and J 0 bases short, with 20 bases between. The germline CDR1 and CDR2 sequences are KGHSH and LQKENI. CDR3 size: 18 residues. The CDR3 is CASSPSFQTRGTNYGYTF. CDR3 bases: TGTGCCAGCTCACCGTCCTTTCAGACGCGGGGCACTAACTATGGCTACACCTTC.

This sequence joins TRBV2 and TRBJ1-2, with unresolved D. The V end lost 6 bases, the J end lost 0 bases, and 14 bases lay between the germline ends. The CDR3 loop spans 15 amino acids. Germline values: CDR1 SNHLY, CDR2 FYNNEI. This CDR3 reads CASRRSFRANYGYTF. The DNA of the CDR3 is TGTGCCAGCAGGAGATCCTTTAGAGCTAACTATGGCTACACCTTC.

This chain joins TRBV7-2 and TRBJ2-7, with D possibly matching TRBD2 (5 bases). Trimming stripped 1 base from V and 5 bases from J, with 9 bases between. CDR1 is SGHTA and CDR2 is FQGNSA in the germline V gene. The CDR3 contains 13 residues. CDR3 sequence: CASSLGPSNEQYF. The CDR3 DNA is TGTGCCAGCAGCTTAGGACCTAGCAACGAGCAGTACTTC.

The rearrangement links TRBV3-1 (or the pseudogene TRBV3-2) to TRBJ2-3; TRBD2 matches at 8 bases. The V gene's germline CDR1 is LGHDT and CDR2 YNNKEL (reference sequence). The CDR3 sequence is 15 residues long. Losses at the gene ends were 5 bases for V and 3 bases for J; bases not matched to a gene: 7. The CDR3 here is CASSKKAGVTDTQYF. In nucleotides, the CDR3 is TGTGCCAGCAGCAAAAAAGCGGGAGTTACAGATACGCAGTATTTT.

This chain joins TRBV10-3 and TRBJ2-7; D is possibly TRBD1 (6 bases). CDR3 length equals 13 residues. V lost 11 bases, J lost 0 bases, and 14 bases lay in between. Germline V CDR1 and CDR2: ENHRY, SYGVKD. CDR3 sequence: CAVQGQPSYEQYF. The CDR3 DNA is TGTGCCGTCCAGGGACAACCCTCCTACGAGCAGTACTTC.

The chain combines TRBV19 with TRBJ2-7; D might be TRBD1 or TRBD2, each matching 6 bases. Trimming cost V 3 bases and J 3 bases, with 15 bases left between them. CDR1 and CDR2 from the germline V gene are LNHDA and SQIVND (reference sequence). The CDR3 totals 15 residues. The CDR3 loop reads CASSIGGRYYYEQYF. The CDR3 region has the DNA TGTGCCAGTAGTATTGGGGGGCGGTACTACTACGAGCAGTACTTC. Using reference TRBV19 and TRBJ2-7 for the parts outside the CDR3, the full variable domain is DGGITQSPKYLFRKEGQNVTLSCEQNLNHDAMYWYRQDPGQGLRLIYYSQIVNDFQKGDIAEGYSVSREKKESFPLTVTSAQKNPTAFYLCASSIGGRYYYEQYFGPGTRLTVT.

The chain employs TRBV5-1 and TRBJ2-7, with TRBD2 identical over 10 bases. V lost 4 bases and J lost 9; bases outside the gene matches: 13. This CDR3 is 15 amino acids long. Per germline, CDR1 SGHRS and CDR2 YFSETQ. The CDR3 region has the DNA TGCGCCAGCAGCAACAAACTAGCGGGAAGGTTAGTGCAGTACTTC. Encoded protein: CASSNKLAGRLVQYF.

The chain joins TRBV24-1 to TRBJ2-3, with 7 bases that match TRBD2. Germline assignment: CDR1 KGHDR and CDR2 SFDVKD. V shed 4 bases, J shed 0 bases, and the junction held 0 bases outside the gene matches. The CDR3 contains 14 residues. The CDR3: CATSERGSTDTQYF. The CDR3, as DNA: TGTGCCACCAGTGAGCGGGGGAGCACAGATACGCAGTATTTT.

The J gene is TRBJ1-3, the V gene TRBV5-1, with a possible D match to TRBD1 (5 bases). CDR1 and CDR2 (germline): SGHRS, YFSETQ. This CDR3 has 16 amino acids. The germline V and J ends were trimmed by 0 bases and 3 bases, with 13 bases remaining between them. The CDR3 reads CASSLDGRAGGNTIYF. In DNA form, the CDR3 reads TGCGCCAGCAGCTTGGATGGCAGGGCGGGTGGAAACACCATATATTTT.

V usage is TRBV3-1 (or the pseudogene TRBV3-2) and J usage is TRBJ1-1; unclear D gene. Trimming cost V 5 bases and J 5 bases, with 12 bases left between them. Germline lookup yields CDR1 LGHDT and CDR2 YNNKEL (reference sequence). The CDR3 is made up of 13 amino acids. For the CDR3, the DNA is TGTGCCAGCAGCTCCTGGGGAAAAACTGAAGCTTTCTTT. Translated: CASSSWGKTEAFF.

The chain links TRBV24-1 to TRBJ2-2, with 9 nucleotides matching TRBD2. The length of the CDR3 is 16 residues. Unmatched junction bases numbered 7, after V lost 9 bases and J lost 0 bases. Germline assignment: CDR1 KGHDR and CDR2 SFDVKD. CDR3 protein: CATGGGLAPNTGELFF. The CDR3 bases are TGTGCCACCGGGGGGGGACTAGCACCGAACACCGGGGAGCTGTTTTTT.